This T cell receptor (beta chain) was captured by sequencing in a study of T cell changes during pregnancy in multiple sclerosis. Libraries were prepared by immunoSEQ multiplex PCR; TCRdb keeps only in-frame clonotypes and omits some of them. This sample yields approximately 30,000 clones, of which 89% are seen a single time; under 12% belongs to the top ten. The receptor was isolated from a female donor with multiple sclerosis, enrolled in a pregnancy study. Here the sequenced sample was CD8+ T cells from peripheral blood mononuclear cells, taken in the second trimester of pregnancy.

CDR3 bases: TGTGCCAGCAGCCCGGGGGACGAGCAGTACTTC. Its translation: CASSPGDEQYF. V is TRBV28 and J is TRBJ2-7, with D tentatively TRBD2 (6 bases). The CDR3 is 11 amino acids. V lost 6 bases and J lost 5, with 8 bases in between. CDR1 is MDHEN, CDR2 SYDVKM, per germline.